The 30 T cell receptor beta chains below were found in one sample sequenced in a study of Graves' ophthalmopathy and Graves' hyperthyroidism. Amplification from RNA transcripts yielded the TCR beta CDR3 regions. HTBI primers were employed in first-round RT-PCR, then a second-round multiplex PCR followed. TCRdb re-derived calls from the multiplex PCR reads in MiXCR, one entry per CDR3 protein. This table holds 200,000 to 250,000 distinct CDR3 sequences, around 50% found once. The sample was peripheral blood. The receptors come from an adult man with Graves' ophthalmopathy.

This chain connects TRBV6-4 to TRBJ1-4; no clear D. Between the trimmed V and J ends, which lost 3 bases and 7 bases, there was a span of 9 bases. CDR1 MRHNA and CDR2 SNTAGT come from the germline V gene. The CDR3 length is 13 residues. The CDR3 loop is CASSEKGGEKLFF. The CDR3 DNA reads TGTGCCAGCAGTGAAAAGGGAGGTGAAAAACTGTTTTTT.

The chain is built from TRBV2 and TRBJ2-7; D is uncertain. This CDR3 region has 14 residues. Germline V CDR1 and CDR2: SNHLY, FYNNEI. Deletions cut 8 bases from V and 3 bases from J, with 17 bases between. The CDR3 DNA is TGTGCCAGCCTACCGGACCGTGATCTCTACGAGCAGTACTTC. Encoded protein: CASLPDRDLYEQYF.

With respect to this clonotype: The germline gene is not matched at one end of the junction; a read error may be the cause. CDR3 loop: CAISLGENTEAFF. The CDR3, as DNA: TGTGCCATCAGTCTGGGGGAGAACACCGAAGCTTTCTTT. The chain employs TRBV10-3 and TRBJ1-1; a weak D match, TRBD1 (5 bases). The CDR3 extends over 13 amino acids. Per germline, CDR1 ENHRY and CDR2 SYGVKD.

This clonotype was picked up many times. The chain couples TRBV19 to TRBJ1-1; tentative D call: TRBD1 (6 bases). The CDR3 loop spans 14 amino acids. The germline V gene encodes CDR1 LNHDA and CDR2 SQIVND (reference sequence). The V end lost 5 bases, the J end lost 4 bases, and 14 bases lay between the germline ends. This CDR3 reads CASSGTGWGTEAFF. DNA of the CDR3: TGTGCCAGTAGTGGAACAGGGTGGGGCACTGAAGCTTTCTTT. The entire variable domain, with the rest obtained from reference TRBV19 and TRBJ1-1, is as follows: DGGITQSPKYLFRKEGQNVTLSCEQNLNHDAMYWYRQDPGQGLRLIYYSQIVNDFQKGDIAEGYSVSREKKESFPLTVTSAQKNPTAFYLCASSGTGWGTEAFFGQGTRLTVV.

The V gene is TRBV5-8, the J gene TRBJ1-5; D gene unclear. The CDR3 is 16 amino acids. Germline V gene data show CDR1 as SGHTS and CDR2 as YDEGEE. Trimming cost V 3 bases and J 0 bases, with 13 bases left between them. CDR3 protein: CASSYRPGVSNQPQHF. In DNA form, the CDR3 reads TGTGCCAGCAGCTACCGACCGGGTGTTAGCAATCAGCCCCAGCATTTT.

This sequence joins TRBV6-5 and TRBJ1-5, with a possible D match to TRBD1 (5 bases). V shed 6 bases and J shed 0 bases, with 18 bases lying between them. The V gene's germline CDR1 is MNHEY and CDR2 SVGAGI. This CDR3 comprises 17 residues. CDR3 region: CASSRDPNTISNQPQHF. The CDR3 coding sequence is TGTGCCAGCAGCCGGGACCCAAATACCATTAGCAATCAGCCCCAGCATTTT.

The genes are TRBV5-1 and TRBJ1-2; weak D call: TRBD1 (6 bases). The CDR3 consists of 15 residues. Germline V gene sequence: CDR1 SGHRS, CDR2 YFSETQ. Between the trimmed V and J ends, which lost 2 bases and 1 base, there was a span of 12 bases. CDR3 coding DNA: TGCGCCAGCAGCTTAACTTCCAGGGGTAACTATGGCTACACCTTC. Its protein is CASSLTSRGNYGYTF.

The chain carries TRBV5-1 and TRBJ2-7; 8 bases fit TRBD1. V lost 3 bases, J lost 4 bases, and 9 bases stayed unmatched. CDR1 is SGHRS, CDR2 YFSETQ, per germline. The CDR3 covers 15 residues. The CDR3 loop reads CASSSRQGRIYEQYF. CDR3 nucleotide sequence: TGCGCCAGCAGCTCACGACAGGGGAGGATTTACGAGCAGTACTTC.

V usage is TRBV30 and J usage is TRBJ2-7; no firm D call. The CDR3 is 12 residues long. Between the trimmed V and J ends, which lost 1 base and 2 bases, there was a span of 6 bases. Germline CDR1 is GTSNPN and CDR2 is SVGIG (reference sequence). This chain's CDR3 is CAWSGRPYEQYF. The CDR3 DNA reads as TGTGCCTGGAGTGGGAGACCCTACGAGCAGTACTTC.

A few counts support this clonotype. The V call is TRBV7-8, the J call TRBJ1-1; D unclear. The CDR3 totals 13 residues. The germline gives CDR1 SGHVS, CDR2 FQNEAQ. The V gene lost 1 base and the J gene lost 9 bases, with 12 bases spanning the gap. The CDR3 spells CASSLVGDNKAFF. The DNA of the CDR3 is TGTGCCAGCAGCTTAGTTGGCGACAATAAAGCTTTCTTT.

V is TRBV7-3 and J is TRBJ1-2; D gene uncertain. V gave up 5 bases and J gave up 2 bases, with 15 bases separating them. The CDR3 spans 15 residues. The germline V gene encodes CDR1 SGHTA and CDR2 FQGTGA. The CDR3 loop reads CASSLSTVLNYGYTF. CDR3 in DNA: TGTGCCAGCAGCCTGAGTACAGTCTTGAACTATGGCTACACCTTC.

This clonotype was observed a few times. V gene TRBV24-1 combines with J gene TRBJ2-2; TRBD1 agrees at 7 bases. This CDR3 spans 17 amino acids. The V segment lost 4 bases and the J segment 0 bases; nucleotides outside the gene matches: 7. The germline gives CDR1 KGHDR, CDR2 SFDVKD. Here the CDR3 DNA reads TGTGCCACCAGTGAGACTGCCGGGACAGCGAACACCGGGGAGCTGTTTTTT. It is translated as CATSETAGTANTGELFF.

The V call is TRBV12-3 or TRBV12-4, the J call TRBJ1-2; D unresolved. The CDR3 totals 14 residues. The germline V and J ends were trimmed by 4 bases and 8 bases, with 17 bases remaining between them. CDR3 nucleotide sequence: TGTGCCAGCAGTTCCCCCTTTGAGCCTGGAGGCTACACCTTC. Its protein is CASSSPFEPGGYTF.

In its sample, this clonotype was seen a few times. V gene TRBV2 combines with J gene TRBJ2-5; 7 bases map to TRBD1. The V gene's germline CDR1 is SNHLY and CDR2 FYNNEI. The V gene end was trimmed by 2 bases and the J gene end by 1 base; junction bases not matched to a gene: 7. The CDR3 has 16 amino acids. Here the CDR3 DNA reads TGTGCCAGCAGTGAAATCTGGAACAGGGGCCAAGAGACCCAGTACTTC. Translation gives CASSEIWNRGQETQYF.

J is TRBJ1-1 and V is TRBV5-1, with D hard to call. The CDR3 is 12 amino acids. Trimming shortened V by 4 bases and J by 7 bases, and 11 bases separated the two germline ends. CDR1 and CDR2 (germline): SGHRS, YFSETQ. The CDR3 DNA follows: TGCGCCAGCAGCGGGGAGAGGAATGAAGCTTTCTTT. Amino acids: CASSGERNEAFF.

This clonotype was observed a few times. The V call is TRBV20-1, the J call TRBJ1-5; D unresolved. Between the trimmed V and J ends, which lost 6 bases and 0 bases, there was a span of 12 bases. The germline gives CDR1 DFQATT, CDR2 SNEGSKA (reference sequence). The CDR3 loop spans 14 amino acids. The CDR3 region is CSASEGSSNQPQHF. The CDR3, as DNA: TGCAGTGCAAGCGAGGGTAGTAGCAATCAGCCCCAGCATTTT.

V and J are TRBV7-2 and TRBJ1-3; 11 bases are shared with TRBD1. Losses at the gene ends were 1 base for V and 4 bases for J; bases not matched to a gene: 6. The CDR3 is made up of 17 amino acids. Germline V gene sequence: CDR1 SGHTA, CDR2 FQGNSA. The CDR3 DNA follows: TGTGCCAGCAGCTTAGGGACAGGGGGCGCTACAGGAAACACCATATATTTT. Translating it yields CASSLGTGGATGNTIYF.

The chain recombines TRBV12-3 or TRBV12-4 with TRBJ2-2; possible D gene TRBD2, 6 bases. CDR3 length: 14 residues. V lost 6 bases and J 4 bases, leaving 12 bases between the germline ends. The CDR3 region is CASRLANGTGELFF. Written as DNA, the CDR3 is TGTGCCAGCAGGCTAGCGAATGGCACCGGGGAGCTGTTTTTT.

This chain uses TRBV29-1 with TRBJ2-7; 13 bases are shared with TRBD2. Per the germline V gene, CDR1 is SQVTM and CDR2 is ANQGSEA. Trimming removed 1 base from V and 4 bases from J; junction bases left unmatched: 10. CDR3 length: 17 amino acids. The CDR3 reads CSVEGKGGLAGEYEQYF. CDR3 DNA sequence: TGCAGCGTTGAAGGGAAGGGTGGACTAGCGGGAGAGTACGAGCAGTACTTC.

This clonotype turned up a few times. The rearrangement joins TRBV7-2 to TRBJ2-5, with D tentatively TRBD2 (5 bases). CDR3 length: 14 amino acids. Germline V gives CDR1 SGHTA, CDR2 FQGNSA. Trimming shortened V by 6 bases and J by 5 bases, and 16 bases separated the two germline ends. The CDR3 loop reads CASSLTSGGETQYF. In nucleotides, the CDR3 is TGTGCCAGCAGTCTCACTTCGGGCGGGGAGACCCAGTACTTC.

The table lists this clonotype with a few counts. V usage is TRBV10-2 and J usage is TRBJ2-6; unclear D gene. CDR1 is WSHSY, CDR2 SAAADI, per germline. CDR3 length equals 15 residues. The ends were cut back, 6 bases at V and 1 base at J, with 10 bases in the middle. CDR3 loop: CASSRDGSGANVLTF. The CDR3 DNA sequence: TGCGCCAGCAGCCGAGACGGTTCTGGGGCCAACGTCCTGACTTTC.

The V call is TRBV12-3 or TRBV12-4, the J call TRBJ2-5, with TRBD1 as a possible D gene (6 bases). The CDR3 covers 14 residues. V lost 6 bases and J 0 bases, leaving 11 bases between the germline ends. The DNA of the CDR3 is TGTGCCAGCAGCCCCGGACAGAACCAAGAGACCCAGTACTTC. Its protein is CASSPGQNQETQYF.

V usage is TRBV7-9 and J usage is TRBJ2-2; TRBD2 aligns across 10 bases. The CDR3 runs to 16 residues. V shed 2 bases, J shed 6 bases, and the junction held 6 bases outside the gene matches. Germline CDR1 reads SEHNR; CDR2 reads FQNEAQ (reference sequence). CDR3 protein: CASSLTASGGPGELFF. For the CDR3, the DNA is TGTGCCAGCAGCTTAACCGCTAGCGGGGGTCCCGGGGAGCTGTTTTTT.

On this clonotype: The junction departs from germline at one end; a sequencing error may be responsible. The rearrangement links TRBV10-3 to TRBJ2-5; no clear D gene. Germline V gives CDR1 ENHRY, CDR2 SYGVKD. The CDR3 is made up of 14 amino acids. The CDR3, as DNA: TGTGCCAGCAGTGATTCTTTGGGGAAAGAGACCCAGTACTTC. Translating gives CASSDSLGKETQYF.

The V gene is TRBV9, the J gene TRBJ2-3; TRBD2 aligns across 11 bases. CDR1 and CDR2 from the germline V gene are SGDLS and YYNGEE. J was trimmed by 0 bases and V by 7 bases; bases with no gene match: 13. CDR3 length: 18 residues. CDR3 sequence (DNA): TGTGCCAGCGGCGCGGGACTAGCGGATGTAGCTAGCACAGATACGCAGTATTTT. It translates to CASGAGLADVASTDTQYF.

This chain links TRBV15 with TRBJ1-6; D unresolved. Germline V gene lookup returns CDR1 LNHNV and CDR2 YYDKDF (reference sequence). V was pared by 6 bases and J by 7 bases, with 7 bases between. This CDR3 has 12 residues. CDR3 coding DNA: TGTGCCACCAGTGAACGGAATTCACCCCTCCACTTT. The encoded protein is CATSERNSPLHF.

This chain joins TRBV19 and TRBJ1-2; 9 bases are a match to TRBD1. Trimming removed 6 bases from V and 6 bases from J; junction bases left unmatched: 8. The germline V gene has CDR1 LNHDA and CDR2 SQIVND (reference sequence). The CDR3 contains 14 residues. The CDR3 loop is CASRRDRDPNGYTF. The CDR3 DNA reads TGTGCCAGTAGGCGGGACAGGGACCCCAATGGCTACACCTTC.

This clonotype has more than one count but fewer than ten. J is TRBJ1-5 and V is TRBV20-1; no definite D call. Trimming removed 0 bases at V and 3 bases at J, with 9 bases between. The CDR3 totals 14 residues. Germline V lookup: CDR1 DFQATT, CDR2 SNEGSKA (reference sequence). The CDR3 loop is CSARDQRFNQPQHF. The CDR3 nucleotides read TGCAGTGCTAGAGATCAGCGGTTCAATCAGCCCCAGCATTTT.

In this sample, this clonotype turned up many times. V usage is TRBV29-1 and J usage is TRBJ2-5; 8 bases map to TRBD1. The germline V gene encodes CDR1 SQVTM and CDR2 ANQGSEA. Trimming took 6 bases from V and 5 from J; bases not matched to a gene: 5. The CDR3 length is 12 residues. The CDR3 DNA reads as TGCAGCGTACTCAGACAGGGGGAGACCCAGTACTTC. Protein: CSVLRQGETQYF.

The chain recombines TRBV6-5 with TRBJ2-7; D perhaps matches TRBD2 (6 bases). Germline lookup yields CDR1 MNHEY and CDR2 SVGAGI. The V end lost 5 bases, the J end lost 2 bases, and 16 bases lay between the germline ends. This CDR3 spans 15 amino acids. Here the CDR3 DNA reads TGTGCCAGCAGTGAGCAACCCGGGACTCCCTACGAGCAGTACTTC. As protein: CASSEQPGTPYEQYF.